Following are 10 T cell receptor beta chains from one sample sequenced in a study of human T cells and chemical hapten exposure. Time point: pre-sensitization, week 0. Treatment meaning: therapeutic diphenylcyclopropenone sensitization with weekly scalp DPC. TCRdb re-analysed the RACE reads in MiXCR, keeping a single row per CDR3 protein. This sample carries 380,000 or so distinct CDR3 sequences, about 5.4% of them seen once, and the ten largest clones take roughly 8.2%. The sequenced sample was whole blood, obtained in connection with sensitization to the hapten diphenylcyclopropenone (DPC). The receptors stem from a woman aged 18-29 years with alopecia areata. Some clones in this sample may be carry-over from other donors' samples.

Concerning this clonotype: A much larger clone lies a single base off, so this may be a read error. This chain uses TRBV7-2 with TRBJ2-1, with D possibly TRBD1 on 5 matching bases. There are 15 residues in the CDR3. Trimming took 4 bases from V and 5 from J, leaving 15 bases between them. The germline V gene has CDR1 SGHTA and CDR2 FQGNSA. CDR3 in DNA: TGTGCCAGCAGCTATACAGACAGTCCGGACAATGAGCAGTTCTTC. Residues: CASSYTDSPDNEQFF.

This clonotype showed up many times. J is TRBJ2-5 and V is TRBV4-1, with 8 bases fitting TRBD1. The J segment lost 5 bases and the V segment lost 5 bases, leaving 16 bases of the junction unmatched. CDR1 MGHRA and CDR2 YSYEKL come from the germline V gene. The CDR3 loop spans 17 amino acids. CDR3 nucleotide sequence: TGCGCCAGCAGCACCCGACAGGGGAGAATCCCGGGGGAGACCCAGTACTTC. It translates to CASSTRQGRIPGETQYF.

The rearrangement links TRBV2 to TRBJ1-5; TRBD1 matches at 9 bases. Trimming removed 1 base from V and 7 bases from J; junction bases left unmatched: 8. Germline assignment: CDR1 SNHLY and CDR2 FYNNEI. This CDR3 is 16 amino acids long. The CDR3 loop reads CASSEDRDRVNQPQHF. The CDR3, as DNA: TGTGCCAGCAGTGAAGACCGGGACAGGGTAAACCAGCCCCAGCATTTT.

This clonotype was found a few times. This chain uses TRBV6-5 with TRBJ1-2, with 8 bases that match TRBD1. Germline assignment: CDR1 MNHEY and CDR2 SVGAGI. The CDR3 sequence is 16 residues long. V lost 0 bases, J lost 4 bases, and 7 bases stayed unmatched. The DNA for the CDR3 is TGTGCCAGCAGTTACTCTCCCCCTCAGGGGGCCTATGGCTACACCTTC. The encoded protein is CASSYSPPQGAYGYTF.

This clonotype was counted ten times or more. The gene calls are TRBV5-6 and TRBJ2-3, with D possibly being TRBD2 (7 bases). The CDR3 contains 17 residues. The V end lost 0 bases, the J end lost 3 bases, and 17 bases lay between the germline ends. Per germline, CDR1 SGHDT and CDR2 YYEEEE. The CDR3 bases are TGTGCCAGCAGCTTGGCTTCTGGCGGGGGCGGAACAGATACGCAGTATTTT. It translates to CASSLASGGGGTDTQYF.

This clonotype was observed a handful of times. The chain carries TRBV6-2 or TRBV6-3 and TRBJ1-5; a possible D gene is TRBD1 (6 bases). V was pared by 7 bases and J by 7 bases, with 20 bases between. The CDR3 loop spans 15 amino acids. Germline V gives CDR1 MNHEY, CDR2 SVGEGT. The CDR3 bases are TGTGCCAGCAAAATGGGGTGGGGGGCAAGGCAGCCCCAGCATTTT. It specifies CASKMGWGARQPQHF.

This clonotype was counted a few times. The V call is TRBV7-2, the J call TRBJ2-3; the D is unclear. The CDR3 length is 13 residues. Trimming removed 3 bases from V and 6 bases from J, with 10 bases in between. CDR1 and CDR2 from the germline V gene are SGHTA and FQGNSA. CDR3 bases: TGTGCCAGCAGCTTTCGCTACTCCGATACGCAGTATTTT. Translation gives CASSFRYSDTQYF.

This clonotype was counted ten times or more. The chain carries TRBV12-3 or TRBV12-4 and TRBJ2-3, with TRBD2 matching over 12 bases. CDR3 length: 15 residues. After removal of 6 bases from V and 3 bases from J, the junction contained 4 bases not matched to a gene. The CDR3 loop is CASSRTSGVTDTQYF. The CDR3 DNA reads as TGTGCCAGCAGCCGGACTAGCGGGGTAACAGATACGCAGTATTTT.

The chain couples TRBV2 to TRBJ1-4; D perhaps matches TRBD1 (5 bases). CDR1 is SNHLY and CDR2 is FYNNEI in the germline V gene. The CDR3 has 12 residues. V shed 10 bases and J shed 8 bases, with 14 bases lying between them. The CDR3 region is CATTVGAEKLFF. The CDR3 DNA reads as TGTGCCACCACCGTCGGGGCGGAAAAACTGTTTTTT. Combining the CDR3 with reference TRBV2 and TRBJ1-4 gives the whole variable domain EPEVTQTPSHQVTQMGQEVILRCVPISNHLYFYWYRQILGQKVEFLVSFYNNEISEKSEIFDDQFSVERPDGSNFTLKIRSTKLEDSAMYFCATTVGAEKLFFGSGTQLSVL.

This clonotype was observed at least ten times. The chain is built from TRBV12-5 and TRBJ2-1; 11 bases align to TRBD1. Germline CDR1 reads LGHNT; CDR2 reads FRNRAP. V trimming: 6 bases; J trimming: 9 bases; junction bases outside the gene matches: 4. CDR3 length: 13 amino acids. CDR3 region: CASGPGQGVEQFF. CDR3 nucleotide sequence: TGTGCTAGTGGCCCGGGACAGGGGGTTGAGCAGTTCTTC. Complete variable domain (other parts from reference TRBV12-5 and TRBJ2-1): DARVTQTPRHKVTEMGQEVTMRCQPILGHNTVFWYRQTMMQGLELLAYFRNRAPLDDSGMPKDRFSAEMPDATLATLKIQPSEPRDSAVYFCASGPGQGVEQFFGPGTRLTVL.